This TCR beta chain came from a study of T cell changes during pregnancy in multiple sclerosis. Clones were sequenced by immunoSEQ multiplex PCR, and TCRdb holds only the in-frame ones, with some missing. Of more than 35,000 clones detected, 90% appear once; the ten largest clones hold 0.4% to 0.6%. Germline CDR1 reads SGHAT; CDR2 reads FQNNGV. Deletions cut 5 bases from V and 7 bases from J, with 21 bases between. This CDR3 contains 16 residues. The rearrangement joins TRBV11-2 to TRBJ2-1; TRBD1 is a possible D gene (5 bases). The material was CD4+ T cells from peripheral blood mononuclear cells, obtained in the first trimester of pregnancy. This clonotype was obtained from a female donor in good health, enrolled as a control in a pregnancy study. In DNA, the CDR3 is TGTGCCAGCAGCCCCTTAGGGGATTCAAAAATAAATGAGCAGTTCTTC. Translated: CASSPLGDSKINEQFF.